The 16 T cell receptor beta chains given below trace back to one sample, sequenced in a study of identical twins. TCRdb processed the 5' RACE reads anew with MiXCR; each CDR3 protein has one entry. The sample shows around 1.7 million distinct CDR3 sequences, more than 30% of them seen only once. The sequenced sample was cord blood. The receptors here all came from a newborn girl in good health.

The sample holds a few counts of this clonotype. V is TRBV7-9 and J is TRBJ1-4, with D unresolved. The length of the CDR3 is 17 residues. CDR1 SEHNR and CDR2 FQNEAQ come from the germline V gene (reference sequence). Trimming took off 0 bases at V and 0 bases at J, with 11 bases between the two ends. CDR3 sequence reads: CASSLAWTKATNEKLFF. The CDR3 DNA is TGTGCCAGCAGCTTAGCGTGGACGAAGGCAACTAATGAAAAACTGTTTTTT.

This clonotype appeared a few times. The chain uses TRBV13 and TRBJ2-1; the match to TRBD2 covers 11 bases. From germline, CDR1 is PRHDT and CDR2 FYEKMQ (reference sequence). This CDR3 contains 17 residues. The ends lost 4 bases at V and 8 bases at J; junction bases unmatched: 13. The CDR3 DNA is TGTGCCAGCAGCTCCCATCCACTAGCGGGAGCTTTCGATGAGCAGTTCTTC. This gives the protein CASSSHPLAGAFDEQFF. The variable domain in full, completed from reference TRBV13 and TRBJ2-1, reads AAGVIQSPRHLIKEKRETATLKCYPIPRHDTVYWYQQGPGQDPQFLISFYEKMQSDKGSIPDRFSAQQFSDYHSELNMSSLELGDSALYFCASSSHPLAGAFDEQFFGPGTRLTVL.

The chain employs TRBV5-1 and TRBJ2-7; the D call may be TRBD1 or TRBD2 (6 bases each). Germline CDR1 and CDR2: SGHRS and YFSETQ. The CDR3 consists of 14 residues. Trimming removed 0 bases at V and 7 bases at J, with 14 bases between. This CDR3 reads CASSLEGGPHEQYF. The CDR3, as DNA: TGCGCCAGCAGCTTGGAGGGGGGCCCCCATGAGCAGTACTTC.

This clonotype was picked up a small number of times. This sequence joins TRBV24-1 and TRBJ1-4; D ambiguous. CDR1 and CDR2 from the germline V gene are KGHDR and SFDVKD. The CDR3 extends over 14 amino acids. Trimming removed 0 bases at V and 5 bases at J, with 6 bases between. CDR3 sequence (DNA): TGTGCCACCAGTGATTTGCAGGACAATGAAAAACTGTTTTTT. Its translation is CATSDLQDNEKLFF.

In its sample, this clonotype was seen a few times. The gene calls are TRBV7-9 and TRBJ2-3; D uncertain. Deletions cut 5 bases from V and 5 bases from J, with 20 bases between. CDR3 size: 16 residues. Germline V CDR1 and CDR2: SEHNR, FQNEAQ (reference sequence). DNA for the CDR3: TGTGCCAGCAGCGAAATACATGGGGTCGTGGGAGATACGCAGTATTTT. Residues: CASSEIHGVVGDTQYF.

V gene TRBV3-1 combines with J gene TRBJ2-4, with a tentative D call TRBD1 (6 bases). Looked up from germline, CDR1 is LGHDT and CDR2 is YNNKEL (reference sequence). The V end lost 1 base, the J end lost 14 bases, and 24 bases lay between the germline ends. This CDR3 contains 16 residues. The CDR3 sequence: CASSQVRPGTTYEKYF. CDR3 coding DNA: TGTGCCAGCAGCCAAGTACGGCCAGGGACAACCTACGAGAAGTACTTC.

CDR3 region: CASSLGASFANEQYF. The CDR3 bases are TGTGCCAGCAGCTTAGGTGCTAGTTTCGCCAATGAGCAGTACTTC. The V call is TRBV7-2, the J call TRBJ2-5; no definite D call. Germline CDR1 reads SGHTA; CDR2 reads FQGNSA. Deletions cut 1 base from V and 11 bases from J, with 20 bases between. The CDR3 spans 15 residues. Supplemented by reference TRBV7-2 and TRBJ2-5, the full variable domain reads GAGVSQSPSNKVTEKGKDVELRCDPISGHTALYWYRQSLGQGLEFLIYFQGNSAPDKSGLPSDRFSAERTGGSVSTLTIQRTQQEDSAVYLCASSLGASFANEQYFGPGTRLLVL.

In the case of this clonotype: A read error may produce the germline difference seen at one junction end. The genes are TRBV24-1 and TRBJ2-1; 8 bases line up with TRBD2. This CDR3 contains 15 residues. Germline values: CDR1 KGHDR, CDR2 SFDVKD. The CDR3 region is CATSGGPGGYNGQFF. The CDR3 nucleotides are TGTGCCACCAGTGGTGGTCCGGGGGGGTACAATGGGCAGTTCTTC.

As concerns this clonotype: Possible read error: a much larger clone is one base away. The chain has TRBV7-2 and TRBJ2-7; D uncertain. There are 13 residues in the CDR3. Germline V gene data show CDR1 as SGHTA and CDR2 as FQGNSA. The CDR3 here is CAGSLFYSYEQYF. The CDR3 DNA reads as TGTGCCGGCAGCTTATTCTACTCCTACGAGCAGTACTTC.

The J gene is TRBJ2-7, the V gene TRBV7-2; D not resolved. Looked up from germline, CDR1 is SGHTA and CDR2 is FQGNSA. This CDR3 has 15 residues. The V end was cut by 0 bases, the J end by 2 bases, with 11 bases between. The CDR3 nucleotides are TGTGCCAGCAGCTTAGCGGGCATGGAAGCCTACGAGCAGTACTTC. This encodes CASSLAGMEAYEQYF.

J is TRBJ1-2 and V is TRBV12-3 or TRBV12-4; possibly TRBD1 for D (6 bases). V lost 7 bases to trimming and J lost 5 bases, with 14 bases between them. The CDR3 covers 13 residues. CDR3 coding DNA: TGTGCCAGCACCCGATGGGACAAATATGGCTACACCTTC. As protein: CASTRWDKYGYTF.

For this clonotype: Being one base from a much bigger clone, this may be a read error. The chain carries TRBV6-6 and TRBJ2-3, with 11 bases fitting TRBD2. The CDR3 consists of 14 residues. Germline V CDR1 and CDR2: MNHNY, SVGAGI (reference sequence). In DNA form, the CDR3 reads TGTGCCATCAGTTTCGGACTAGCGGGAGATACGCAGTATTTT. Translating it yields CAISFGLAGDTQYF.

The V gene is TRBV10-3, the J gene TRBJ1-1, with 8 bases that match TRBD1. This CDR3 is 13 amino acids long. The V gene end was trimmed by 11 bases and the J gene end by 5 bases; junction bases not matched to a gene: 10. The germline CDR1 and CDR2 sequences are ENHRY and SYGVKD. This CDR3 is CAAQGQVETEAFF. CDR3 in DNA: TGTGCCGCCCAGGGACAGGTTGAAACTGAAGCTTTCTTT.

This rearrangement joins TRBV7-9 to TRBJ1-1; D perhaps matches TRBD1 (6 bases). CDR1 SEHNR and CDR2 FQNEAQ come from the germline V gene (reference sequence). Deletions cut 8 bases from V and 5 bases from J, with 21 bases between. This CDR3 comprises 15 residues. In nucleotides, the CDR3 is TGTGCCAGCCCTCCCTCTCAGGGGATGGTTACTGAAGCTTTCTTT. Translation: CASPPSQGMVTEAFF. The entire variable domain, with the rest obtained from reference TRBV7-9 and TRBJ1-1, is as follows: DTGVSQNPRHKITKRGQNVTFRCDPISEHNRLYWYRQTLGQGPEFLTYFQNEAQLEKSRLLSDRFSAERPKGSFSTLEIQRTEQGDSAMYLCASPPSQGMVTEAFFGQGTRLTVV.

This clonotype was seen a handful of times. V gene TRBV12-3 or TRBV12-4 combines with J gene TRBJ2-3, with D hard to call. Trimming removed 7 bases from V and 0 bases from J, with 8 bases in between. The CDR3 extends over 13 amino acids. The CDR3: CASTQDSTDTQYF. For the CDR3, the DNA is TGTGCCAGCACTCAGGACAGCACAGATACGCAGTATTTT.

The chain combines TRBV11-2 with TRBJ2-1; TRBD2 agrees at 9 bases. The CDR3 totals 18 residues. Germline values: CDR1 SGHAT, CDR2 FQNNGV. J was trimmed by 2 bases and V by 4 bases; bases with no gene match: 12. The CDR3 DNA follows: TGTGCCAGCAGCTCACAACCGGGACTAGCTTTACCCTACAATGAGCAGTTCTTC. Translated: CASSSQPGLALPYNEQFF.